This record looks at one TCR beta chain sequence and its context. These data are taken from a study of blood T cell repertoires in COVID-19. Study-level information: From the United States, Italy and Spain came samples of acute and convalescent COVID-19. In each case, the material was cDNA or gDNA derived from T cells, B-cell-depleted T cells, or PBMCs.

Authors' processing steps: It was from reference gene primer amplification that nucleated cell counts were estimated. Using immunoSEQ multiplex PCR, the repertoire was profiled, and TCRdb retains in-frame clones only, with some absent. That table supplies the V and J calls and clone size; D and trimming were determined from the DNA. The sample has fewer than 250,000 clones, approximately 85% seen once. The source is an older woman with acute or convalescent COVID-19. Sequencing was carried out using peripheral blood.

The CDR3 reads CASSQDLLAGGAQETQYF. Here the CDR3 DNA reads TGTGCCAGCAGCCAAGATTTACTAGCGGGGGGTGCCCAAGAGACCCAGTACTTC. V and J are TRBV4-2 and TRBJ2-5; 12 bases map to TRBD2. This CDR3 spans 18 amino acids. Germline assignment: CDR1 LGHNA and CDR2 YNFKEQ. V was pared by 0 bases and J by 1 base, with 6 bases of the junction left unmatched.